The clone carrying this T cell receptor (beta chain) showed up many times. As yet, its antigen is unknown. TCRdb used MiXCR to reprocess the multiplex PCR reads, holding one entry per CDR3 protein. This sample yields 50,000 to 55,000 distinct CDR3 sequences, of which less than 55% are seen a single time; about 10% belongs to the top ten. The sample comes from a study of breast tumors, draining lymph nodes, adjacent tissues. Findings and limits, study-wide: Data fit most tumor T cells coming from lymph node, expanding in tumor. Tumor TCR diversity was below lymph nodes but above nontumor tissue. Luminal-like breast cancer showed significantly higher tumor–nontumor repertoire similarity than basal-like. Data only fit, rather than demonstrated, lymph node origin of most tumor T cells.

Trimming took 2 bases from V and 4 from J, leaving 12 bases between them. The CDR3 is 14 residues long. CDR1 and CDR2 from the germline V gene are DFQATT and SNEGSKA (reference sequence). This chain links TRBV20-1 with TRBJ1-3, with D unresolved. This receptor was identified in a female donor with breast cancer. Some clones in this sample may be carry-over from other donors' samples. The sequenced sample was breast tumor tissue. CDR3 sequence: CSARWGGSGNTIYF. As DNA, the CDR3 is TGCAGTGCTAGATGGGGAGGGTCAGGAAACACCATATATTTT.